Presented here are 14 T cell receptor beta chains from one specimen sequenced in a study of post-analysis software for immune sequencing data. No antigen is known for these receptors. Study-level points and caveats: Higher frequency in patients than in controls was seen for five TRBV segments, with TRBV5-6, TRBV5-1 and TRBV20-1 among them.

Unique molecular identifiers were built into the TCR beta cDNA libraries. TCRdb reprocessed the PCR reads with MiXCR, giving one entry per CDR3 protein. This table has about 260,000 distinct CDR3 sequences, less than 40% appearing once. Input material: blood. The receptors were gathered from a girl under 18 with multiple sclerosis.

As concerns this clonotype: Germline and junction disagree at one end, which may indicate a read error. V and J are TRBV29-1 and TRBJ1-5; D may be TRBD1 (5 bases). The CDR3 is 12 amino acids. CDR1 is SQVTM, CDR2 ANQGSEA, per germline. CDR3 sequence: CSVEVRWGAQHF. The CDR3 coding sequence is TGCAGCGTCGAAGTGAGGTGGGGGGCCCAGCATTTT.

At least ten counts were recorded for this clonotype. CDR3 region: CASSPLAGEVNEQFF. The CDR3 coding sequence is TGCGCCAGCAGCCCACTAGCGGGAGAGGTCAATGAGCAGTTCTTC. J is TRBJ2-1 and V is TRBV5-1, with TRBD2 matching 11 bases. V trimming: 4 bases; J trimming: 6 bases; junction bases outside the gene matches: 6. There are 15 residues in the CDR3. CDR1 is SGHRS, CDR2 YFSETQ, per germline. Complete variable domain (other parts from reference TRBV5-1 and TRBJ2-1): KAGVTQTPRYLIKTRGQQVTLSCSPISGHRSVSWYQQTPGQGLQFLFEYFSETQRNKGNFPGRFSGRQFSNSRSEMNVSTLELGDSALYLCASSPLAGEVNEQFFGPGTRLTVL.

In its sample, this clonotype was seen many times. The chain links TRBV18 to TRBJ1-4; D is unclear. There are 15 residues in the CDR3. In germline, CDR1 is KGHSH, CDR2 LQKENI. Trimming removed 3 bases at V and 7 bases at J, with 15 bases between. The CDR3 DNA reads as TGTGCCAGCTCACCCGCCATGCGGGTGGGTGAAAAACTGTTTTTT. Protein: CASSPAMRVGEKLFF.

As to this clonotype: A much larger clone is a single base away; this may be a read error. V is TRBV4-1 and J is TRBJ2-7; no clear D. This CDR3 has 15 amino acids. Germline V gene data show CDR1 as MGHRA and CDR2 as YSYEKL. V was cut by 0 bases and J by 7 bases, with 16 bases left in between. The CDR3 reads CASSQDMASRNEQYF. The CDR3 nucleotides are TGCGCCAGCAGCCAAGATATGGCCAGTCGTAATGAGCAGTACTTC.

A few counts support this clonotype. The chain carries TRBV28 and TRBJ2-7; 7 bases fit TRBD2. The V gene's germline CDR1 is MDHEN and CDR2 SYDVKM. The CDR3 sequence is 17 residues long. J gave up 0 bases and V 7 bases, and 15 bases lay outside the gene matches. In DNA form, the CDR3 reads TGTGCCAGCACCTCGGGGGGTGAACAGACTACCTCCTACGAGCAGTACTTC. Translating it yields CASTSGGEQTTSYEQYF.

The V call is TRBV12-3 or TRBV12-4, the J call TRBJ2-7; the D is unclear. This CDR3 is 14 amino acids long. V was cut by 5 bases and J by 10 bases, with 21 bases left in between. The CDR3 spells CASSLNTVQETQYF. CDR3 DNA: TGTGCCAGCAGTCTTAACACAGTACAAGAGACTCAGTACTTC.

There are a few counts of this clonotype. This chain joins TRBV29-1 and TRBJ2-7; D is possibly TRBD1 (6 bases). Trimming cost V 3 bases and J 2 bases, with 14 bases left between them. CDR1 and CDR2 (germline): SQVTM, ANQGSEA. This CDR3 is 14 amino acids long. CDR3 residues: CSVDAGTKTYEQYF. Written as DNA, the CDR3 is TGCAGCGTTGACGCCGGGACAAAAACCTACGAGCAGTACTTC.

CDR3: CASSQGYRAEAFF. The DNA of the CDR3 is TGCGCCAGCAGCCAAGGGTACAGGGCTGAAGCTTTCTTT. The gene calls are TRBV4-1 and TRBJ1-1; possibly TRBD1 for D (6 bases). The length of the CDR3 is 13 residues. The germline V gene has CDR1 MGHRA and CDR2 YSYEKL. V lost 1 base, J lost 6 bases, and 9 bases lay in between.

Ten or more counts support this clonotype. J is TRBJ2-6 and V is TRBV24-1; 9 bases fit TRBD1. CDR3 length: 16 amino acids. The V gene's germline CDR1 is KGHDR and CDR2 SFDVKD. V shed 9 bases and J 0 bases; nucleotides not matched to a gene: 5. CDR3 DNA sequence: TGTGCCACCGCCGGGACAGGGTTCTCTGGGGCCAACGTCCTGACTTTC. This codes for CATAGTGFSGANVLTF.

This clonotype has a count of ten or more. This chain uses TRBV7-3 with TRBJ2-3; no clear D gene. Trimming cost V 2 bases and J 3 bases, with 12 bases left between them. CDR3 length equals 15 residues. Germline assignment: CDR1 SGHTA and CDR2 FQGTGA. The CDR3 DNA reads TGTGCCAGCAGCTTAGACGGGCAAAAAACAGATACGCAGTATTTT. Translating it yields CASSLDGQKTDTQYF.

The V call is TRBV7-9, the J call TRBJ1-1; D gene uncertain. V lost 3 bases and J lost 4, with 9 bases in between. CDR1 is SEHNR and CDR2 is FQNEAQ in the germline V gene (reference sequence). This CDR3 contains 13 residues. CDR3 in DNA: TGTGCCAGCAGCTTTGCGGAGGGCACTGAAGCTTTCTTT. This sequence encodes CASSFAEGTEAFF.

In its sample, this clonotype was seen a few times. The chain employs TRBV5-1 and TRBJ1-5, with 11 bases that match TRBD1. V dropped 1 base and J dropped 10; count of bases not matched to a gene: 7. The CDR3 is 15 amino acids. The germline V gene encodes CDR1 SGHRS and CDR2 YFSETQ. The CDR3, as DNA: TGCGCCAGCAGCTTGCATGGGACAGGGGGTGATCCCCAGCATTTT. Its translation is CASSLHGTGGDPQHF.

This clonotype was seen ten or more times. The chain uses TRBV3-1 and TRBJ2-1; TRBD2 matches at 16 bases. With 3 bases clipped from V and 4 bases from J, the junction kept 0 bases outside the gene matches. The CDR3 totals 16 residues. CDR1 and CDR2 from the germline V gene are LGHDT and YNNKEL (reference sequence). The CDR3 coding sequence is TGTGCCAGCAGCCAGGGACTAGCGGGAGGGTACAATGAGCAGTTCTTC. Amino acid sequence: CASSQGLAGGYNEQFF.

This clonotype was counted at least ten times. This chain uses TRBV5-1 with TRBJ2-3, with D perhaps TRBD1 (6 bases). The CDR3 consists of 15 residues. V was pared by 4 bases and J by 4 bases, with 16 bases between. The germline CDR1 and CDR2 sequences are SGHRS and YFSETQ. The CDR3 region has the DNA TGCGCCAGCAGCCCCCGGCCCAGGGGAGCAGATACGCAGTATTTT. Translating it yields CASSPRPRGADTQYF.